This TCR beta chain was sequenced in a study of T cells in Graves' hyperthyroidism and ophthalmopathy. The CDR3 runs 13 residues. Per germline, CDR1 KGHDR and CDR2 SFDVKD. V lost 5 bases, J lost 0 bases, and 4 bases lay in between. Amplified regions were TCR beta CDR3 sequences from RNA transcripts. When the TCR CDR3 underwent first-round RT-PCR, the HTBI primer set was used. TCRdb analysed the multiplex PCR reads with MiXCR anew, one entry per CDR3 protein. The sample lists more than 500,000 distinct CDR3 sequences, 46% seen once, with around 20% in the top ten. The genes are TRBV24-1 and TRBJ1-5, with unresolved D. Sequenced: peripheral blood or thyroid tissue (not recorded which). The receptor was derived from an adult woman with Graves' disease, either hyperthyroidism or ophthalmopathy (not recorded which). CDR3 protein: CATSGLSNQPQHF. DNA for the CDR3: TGTGCCACCAGTGGGCTTAGCAATCAGCCCCAGCATTTT.